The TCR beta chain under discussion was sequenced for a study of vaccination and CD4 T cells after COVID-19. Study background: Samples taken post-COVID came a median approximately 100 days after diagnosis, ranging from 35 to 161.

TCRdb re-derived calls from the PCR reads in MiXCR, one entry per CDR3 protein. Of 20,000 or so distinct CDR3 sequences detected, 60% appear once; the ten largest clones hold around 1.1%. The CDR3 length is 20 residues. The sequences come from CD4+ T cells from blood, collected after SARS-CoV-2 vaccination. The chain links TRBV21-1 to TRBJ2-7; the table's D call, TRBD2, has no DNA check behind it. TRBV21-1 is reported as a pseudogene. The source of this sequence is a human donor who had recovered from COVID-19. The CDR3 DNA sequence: TGTGCCAGCAGCAAAGCGCGAGGGACTACGGCTAGCGGGACGTTCTACGAGCAGTACTTC. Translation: CASSKARGTTASGTFYEQYF.